Listed below are T cell receptor beta chains from one sample, sequenced in a study of neoadjuvant anti-PD-1 for oral cavity cancer. Sequencing used immunoSEQ multiplex PCR; TCRdb keeps in-frame clones, though not all of them. The table has about 16,000 clones, 65% to 70% seen once. Sequences were derived from PBMCs, sampled before nivolumab (anti-PD-1) treatment. These receptors all stem from a person between 40 and 85 years old with oral cavity squamous cell carcinoma. Both conserved end residues are part of each CDR3. A D gene is named only where the DNA matches it firmly. Expanded clones get a size class; other rows say once, few or many, or leave the size out.

.	once	TRBV29-1	TRBJ2-1	TGCAGCGTTGAAGATGCGACAGGTTACAATGAGCAGTTCTTC	CSVEDATGYNEQFF
TRBD2	.	TRBV7-3	TRBJ2-1	TGTGCCAGCAGCTTTGGCGGGACTAGCGCGAGCTCCTACAATGAGCAGTTCTTC	CASSFGGTSASSYNEQFF
TRBD1	.	TRBV5-1	TRBJ2-1	TGCGCCAGCAGCTTGCTGGGACAGGGGGCATTGAGGACCTACAATGAGCAGTTCTTC	CASSLLGQGALRTYNEQFF
TRBD2	once	TRBV5-8	TRBJ2-3	TGTGCCAGCAGCTTGGAGGCGGGAGGGCCGGATACGCAGTATTTT	CASSLEAGGPDTQYF
.	.	TRBV6-5	TRBJ1-1	TGTGCCAGCAGGCAACACCTACTCCTTTGGACTGAAGCTTTCTTT	CASRQHLLLWTEAFF
.	.	TRBV9	TRBJ2-5	TGTGCCAGCAGCGTAAGTCAGCGAGAGACCCAGTACTTC	CASSVSQRETQYF
.	.	TRBV6-1	TRBJ2-1	TGTGCCAGCAGTCTGAGTTACAATGAGCAGTTCTTC	CASSLSYNEQFF
TRBD1	.	TRBV5-1	TRBJ2-7	TGCGCCAGCAGCTTGGGACAGGGGTTCGACGAGCAGTACTTC	CASSLGQGFDEQYF
TRBD1	.	TRBV27	TRBJ2-7	TGTGCCAGCAGTTTTTCCGACAGGGGCTCCTACGAGCAGTACTTC	CASSFSDRGSYEQYF
TRBD1	.	TRBV10-1	TRBJ2-5	TGCGCCAGCAGCGGTACGGCAGGGGGCCAAGAGACCCAGTACTTC	CASSGTAGGQETQYF
.	.	TRBV5-6	TRBJ2-3	TGTGCCAGCAGCTACCTCGGGTTATTCACAGATACGCAGTATTTT	CASSYLGLFTDTQYF
.	.	TRBV10-2	TRBJ1-2	TGCGCCAGCAGTGAGCTGGGGAACTATGGCTACACCTTC	CASSELGNYGYTF
.	.	TRBV29-1	TRBJ1-1	TGCAGCGTCGAATTACAGGGCGAGGGTGAAGCTTTCTTT	CSVELQGEGEAFF
.	.	TRBV29-1	TRBJ2-3	TGCAGCTGGGCCCGGACCACAGATACGCAGTATTTT	CSWARTTDTQYF
TRBD1	.	TRBV2	TRBJ1-1	TGTGCCAGCACCCCTGGCAGGGGGCTGACTGAAGCTTTCTTT	CASTPGRGLTEAFF
TRBD2	few	TRBV2	TRBJ2-2	TGTGCCAGCAGCAAGGTGGGGAGGGCCGGGGAGCTGTTTTTT	CASSKVGRAGELFF
TRBD2	.	TRBV6-4	TRBJ2-3	TGTGCCAGCAGTGCGGGAGGGCACACAGATACGCAGTATTTT	CASSAGGHTDTQYF
.	.	TRBV5-1	TRBJ2-7	TGCGCCAGCAGCTTGTCTGGGGGGGCTTACGAGCAGTACTTC	CASSLSGGAYEQYF
.	.	TRBV27	TRBJ2-1	TGTGCCAGCAGTTTGGGACTCCACAATGAGCAGTTCTTC	CASSLGLHNEQFF
.	.	TRBV4-1	TRBJ2-3	TGCGCCAGCAGCGAGTCAGATACGCAGTATTTT	CASSESDTQYF
.	.	TRBV29-1	TRBJ1-1	TGCAGCGTTGATTCAGGGCGGGCCCGACTAATTTTT	CSVDSGRARLIF
TRBD1	once	TRBV30	TRBJ1-2	TGTGCCTGGAGTGTGGTCAGGGGGCTGGTAGGCTACACCTTC	CAWSVVRGLVGYTF
.	.	TRBV7-3	TRBJ2-3	TGTGCCAGCAGCGAAGGGACTTCCGCGCAGTATTTT	CASSEGTSAQYF
.	.	TRBV10-2	TRBJ2-1	TGCGCCAGCAGCGGTCCTAGGGGAAGGGATGAGCAGTTCTTC	CASSGPRGRDEQFF
.	large	TRBV25-1	TRBJ2-7	TGTGCCAGCACCGGGACCACCTACGAGCAGTACTTC	CASTGTTYEQYF
.	few	TRBV27	TRBJ1-2	TGTGCCAGCAGTCCACGGGGGGGCGGCTATGGCTACACCTTC	CASSPRGGGYGYTF
.	.	TRBV2	TRBJ1-4	TGTGCCAGCAGTGTCCAAAGGGGGGCGGGCGAAAAACTGTTTTTT	CASSVQRGAGEKLFF
.	.	TRBV29-1	TRBJ1-4	TGCAGCGTTGATACAGAAAATGAAAAACTGTTTTTT	CSVDTENEKLFF
.	.	TRBV30	TRBJ2-7	TGTGCCTGGAGTAGGGGCCTGTCCTACGAGCAGTACTTC	CAWSRGLSYEQYF
TRBD1	.	TRBV25-1	TRBJ1-1	TGTGCCAGCAGTGACCCTGGACAGGGGAACACTGAAGCTTTCTTT	CASSDPGQGNTEAFF
TRBD1	.	TRBV5-1	TRBJ2-1	TGCGCCAGCAGCTTGGCCGGACAGGGGGCTAGCGATGAGCAGTTCTTC	CASSLAGQGASDEQFF
.	.	TRBV5-5	TRBJ1-2	TGTGCCAGCAGCTTGATTAACGAGGGTGGCTACACCTTC	CASSLINEGGYTF
.	.	TRBV2	TRBJ1-3	TGTGCCAGCAGTTCATACAGTTTCTCTGGAAACACCATATATTTT	CASSSYSFSGNTIYF
.	.	TRBV2	TRBJ2-3	TGTGCCAGCCGAGTAAGCACAGATACGCAGTATTTT	CASRVSTDTQYF
.	.	TRBV4-1	TRBJ2-1	TGCGCCAGCAGCCAAGATGGAACGGTACCCTCCTACAATGAGCAGTTCTTC	CASSQDGTVPSYNEQFF
.	once	TRBV25-1	TRBJ2-5	TGTGCCAGCAGTGCCGAGGGGTGGGGAGAGACCCAGTACTTC	CASSAEGWGETQYF
TRBD1	few	TRBV4-1	TRBJ2-7	TGCGCCAGCAGCCAAGGAGGATCGACAGGGGGCGGTTTCTACGAGCAGTACTTC	CASSQGGSTGGGFYEQYF
.	.	TRBV18	TRBJ1-1	TGTGCCAGCTCACCAAGTAGGTCGGGGTACACTGAAGCTTTCTTT	CASSPSRSGYTEAFF
.	.	TRBV11-2	TRBJ1-2	TGTGCCAGCAGCTTAGGGGCAGGATTAAACTATGGCTACACCTTC	CASSLGAGLNYGYTF
.	.	TRBV4-1	TRBJ2-5	TGCGCCAGCAGCCAAGTTAGGGTAGCGAGAGAGACCCAGTACTTC	CASSQVRVARETQYF
.	.	TRBV5-1	TRBJ2-5	TGCGCCAGCAGCTTGGTGACAGGAGAGACCCAGTACTTC	CASSLVTGETQYF
.	.	TRBV6-5	TRBJ2-7	TGTGCCAGCAGTACCGGGACCCAGGCTCGCGAGCAGTACTTC	CASSTGTQAREQYF
.	.	TRBV6-1	TRBJ1-1	TGTGCCTTACAGGGACCGGCGGGGACTGAAGCTTTCTTT	CALQGPAGTEAFF